The 9 T cell receptor beta chains listed next were all sequenced from one sample in a study of blood T cell repertoires in COVID-19. The assay was immunoSEQ multiplex PCR, and TCRdb's table has in-frame clones only and misses some. Altogether some 200,000 clones are present, approximately 86% being singletons, with the ten largest covering 2.7%. The sample comprised peripheral blood. The receptors here all came from a man aged 40-49 years with active or convalescent COVID-19.

The chain's CDR3 is CASSLAGTLNTEAFF. CDR3 sequence (DNA): TGTGCCAGCAGCTTAGCCGGGACACTGAACACTGAAGCTTTCTTT. The V call is TRBV7-2, the J call TRBJ1-1, with D perhaps matching TRBD1 (6 bases). The germline V gene encodes CDR1 SGHTA and CDR2 FQGNSA. V lost 0 bases and J lost 0, with 8 bases in between. This CDR3 is built from 15 residues.

The table lists this clone with a few counts. The CDR3 DNA is TGTGCCAGTAAGACAGGCTTCTCTGGAAACACCATATATTTT. Translated: CASKTGFSGNTIYF. The chain recombines TRBV19 with TRBJ1-3; tentatively, D is TRBD1 (6 bases). Germline values: CDR1 LNHDA, CDR2 SQIVND (reference sequence). The CDR3 sequence is 14 residues long. With 7 bases removed from V and 0 bases from J, the gap between germline ends came to 10 bases.

This chain joins TRBV27 and TRBJ2-1, with D maybe TRBD2 (7 bases). The CDR3 sequence is 14 residues long. Between the trimmed V and J ends, which lost 5 bases and 10 bases, there was a span of 18 bases. Per germline, CDR1 MNHEY and CDR2 SMNVEV (reference sequence). The CDR3 DNA reads as TGTGCCAGCAGTCCCTCGGGGGGCCTAGGAGAGCAGTTCTTC. Translating it yields CASSPSGGLGEQFF.

The rearrangement uses TRBV6-5 and TRBJ1-2; 7 bases agree with TRBD1. V shed 0 bases and J 2 bases; nucleotides not matched to a gene: 3. The CDR3 consists of 15 residues. Germline lookup yields CDR1 MNHEY and CDR2 SVGAGI. CDR3 sequence (DNA): TGTGCCAGCAGTTACTCAGGGGGCAGGAACTATGGCTACACCTTC. Protein sequence: CASSYSGGRNYGYTF.

This rearrangement joins TRBV28 to TRBJ1-1; D perhaps matches TRBD1 (5 bases). The V gene's germline CDR1 is MDHEN and CDR2 SYDVKM. The CDR3 is made up of 15 amino acids. Deletions cut 6 bases from V and 1 base from J, with 15 bases between. The CDR3: CASRQTGQQNTEAFF. In nucleotides, the CDR3 is TGTGCCAGCAGACAAACTGGACAACAGAACACTGAAGCTTTCTTT.

This rearrangement joins TRBV9 to TRBJ2-2; D is ambiguous. V shed 5 bases and J shed 0 bases, with 11 bases lying between them. The CDR3 sequence is 15 residues long. Germline V gives CDR1 SGDLS, CDR2 YYNGEE. In DNA form, the CDR3 reads TGTGCCAGCAGGTGGGCCACGACGAACACCGGGGAGCTGTTTTTT. Its translation: CASRWATTNTGELFF.

The chain recombines TRBV7-8 with TRBJ1-1; 9 positions match TRBD1. The CDR3 loop spans 14 amino acids. The germline CDR1 and CDR2 sequences are SGHVS and FQNEAQ. V shed 4 bases and J 5 bases; nucleotides not matched to a gene: 5. CDR3: CASSSNRGLTEAFF. The CDR3 nucleotides read TGTGCCAGCAGCTCCAACAGGGGGCTAACTGAAGCTTTCTTT.

The chain recombines TRBV5-5 with TRBJ1-4; 8 positions match TRBD1. This CDR3 has 18 amino acids. Germline-derived CDR1 and CDR2 are SGHKS and YYEKEE (reference sequence). The V and J ends lost 3 bases and 1 base, in that order; junction bases with no gene match: 11. The CDR3 coding sequence is TGTGCCAGCAGCTCGGCCAGGGGGCGAGGGGAAACTAATGAAAAACTGTTTTTT. Translated: CASSSARGRGETNEKLFF.

The V call is TRBV11-2, the J call TRBJ2-4, with D possibly TRBD1 on 6 matching bases. V was cut by 5 bases and J by 0 bases, with 11 bases left in between. Germline V CDR1 and CDR2: SGHAT, FQNNGV. CDR3 length: 15 amino acids. The CDR3 reads CASSAMTGAKNIQYF. The CDR3 region has the DNA TGTGCCAGCAGCGCAATGACAGGAGCCAAAAACATTCAGTACTTC.